Presented here are 32 T cell receptor beta chains from one specimen sequenced in a study of beta chain features in type 1 diabetes. Reverse transcribing all isolated RNA meant expressed TCRB transcripts were sequenced. The table came from immunoSEQ multiplex PCR; TCRdb's copy has only in-frame clones and leaves some out. This sample has 120,000 to 150,000 clones, with under 11% found just once. The material sequenced was naive CD4+ T cells from blood. The receptors here all came from a man aged 18 to 30 in good health.

The rearrangement links TRBV5-6 to TRBJ2-2, with TRBD1 as a possible D gene (5 bases). CDR1 and CDR2 from the germline V gene are SGHDT and YYEEEE. This CDR3 comprises 14 residues. V shed 0 bases and J shed 6 bases, with 9 bases lying between them. CDR3 in amino acids: CASSLGGQAGELFF. The DNA of the CDR3 is TGTGCCAGCAGCTTGGGGGGCCAAGCCGGGGAGCTGTTTTTT.

This clone was observed a handful of times. The chain couples TRBV4-2 to TRBJ2-2; TRBD2 aligns across 7 bases. Unmatched junction bases numbered 6, after V lost 4 bases and J lost 4 bases. This CDR3 region has 15 residues. Germline V gene lookup returns CDR1 LGHNA and CDR2 YNFKEQ. The CDR3 bases are TGTGCCAGCAGCCTGGGGGGAGGGAGCACCGGGGAGCTGTTTTTT. This encodes CASSLGGGSTGELFF.

The chain is built from TRBV10-1 and TRBJ1-3; TRBD1 is a possible D gene (5 bases). Germline CDR1 reads WNHNN; CDR2 reads SYGVQD (reference sequence). Trimming left V 9 bases short and J 4 bases short, with 10 bases between. This CDR3 region has 12 residues. The DNA for the CDR3 is TGCGCCAGACTCCGACAGGGAAACACCATATATTTT. Protein product: CARLRQGNTIYF.

The V call is TRBV9, the J call TRBJ2-3; TRBD2 matches 10 bases. CDR3 length: 15 amino acids. The germline gives CDR1 SGDLS, CDR2 YYNGEE. The V and J ends lost 0 bases and 9 bases, in that order; junction bases with no gene match: 7. Here the CDR3 reads CASSVDGTSEQTQYF. DNA for the CDR3: TGTGCCAGCAGCGTAGACGGGACTAGCGAGCAAACGCAGTATTTT.

This clone was recorded a few times. The chain employs TRBV5-4 and TRBJ2-7; the D is unclear. Germline CDR1 reads SGHNT; CDR2 reads YYREEE (reference sequence). This CDR3 region has 12 residues. V lost 2 bases, J lost 6 bases, and 9 bases lay in between. The CDR3 coding sequence is TGTGCCAGCAGCTTAAGTTCCAGCGAGCAGTACTTC. This translates into CASSLSSSEQYF.

The chain has TRBV7-3 and TRBJ2-2; D not certain. Germline-derived CDR1 and CDR2 are SGHTA and FQGTGA. This CDR3 is 15 amino acids long. Trimming cost V 1 base and J 8 bases, with 14 bases left between them. The CDR3 nucleotides are TGTGCCAGCAGCTTAATACTCGCGTCTCCGGGGGAGCTGTTTTTT. The encoded protein is CASSLILASPGELFF.

This clone was seen a few times. The chain carries TRBV5-4 and TRBJ2-3, with 9 bases aligning to TRBD2. The trim removed 3 bases at V and 0 bases at J, leaving 5 bases unmatched. Germline V CDR1 and CDR2: SGHNT, YYREEE (reference sequence). The CDR3 spans 16 residues. The CDR3 DNA sequence: TGTGCCAGCAGCTGGAGACTAGCGGCTAGCACAGATACGCAGTATTTT. Its protein product is CASSWRLAASTDTQYF.

This clone was picked up a small number of times. The rearrangement links TRBV5-4 to TRBJ2-5, with D perhaps matching TRBD2 (6 bases). The end of the DNA aligns better with TRBJ2-7, so the J call may be wrong. Germline V lookup: CDR1 SGHNT, CDR2 YYREEE (reference sequence). There are 15 residues in the CDR3. CDR3 protein: CASSLALSGSNEQYF. In nucleotides, the CDR3 is TGTGCCAGCAGCTTGGCCCTTAGCGGCTCTAACGAGCAGTACTTC.

This sequence joins TRBV4-1 and TRBJ2-7; a weak D match, TRBD1 (5 bases). This CDR3 has 16 residues. Germline CDR1 MGHRA, CDR2 YSYEKL. Trimming removed 3 bases at V and 5 bases at J, with 20 bases between. CDR3 DNA: TGCGCCAGCAGCCAGGGGCCTGGCTTGGAAGGCGACGAGCAGTACTTC. It is translated as CASSQGPGLEGDEQYF.

The J gene is TRBJ1-2, the V gene TRBV14, with TRBD1 matching over 9 bases. CDR3 length: 15 amino acids. Germline V gene sequence: CDR1 SGHDN, CDR2 FVKESK. Trimming took 6 bases from V and 8 from J; bases not matched to a gene: 13. The CDR3 is CASSSDQQGATGYTF. The CDR3 DNA reads TGTGCCAGCAGTTCTGATCAACAGGGGGCGACCGGCTACACCTTC.

V usage is TRBV12-5 and J usage is TRBJ2-2, with D possibly being TRBD1 (5 bases). Germline loops: CDR1 LGHNT, CDR2 FRNRAP. The CDR3 loop spans 14 amino acids. Trimming left V 5 bases short and J 6 bases short, with 13 bases between. The CDR3 sequence is CASGGQGNAGELFF. The CDR3 region has the DNA TGTGCTAGTGGTGGTCAGGGTAACGCCGGGGAGCTGTTTTTT.

This clone was observed a few times. V usage is TRBV5-6 and J usage is TRBJ1-1; tentatively, D is TRBD1 (6 bases). With 3 bases removed from V and 7 bases from J, the gap between germline ends came to 10 bases. The CDR3 is 12 residues long. Germline values: CDR1 SGHDT, CDR2 YYEEEE. The CDR3 DNA is TGTGCCAGCAGCTGGGGCAGGGGTGAAGCTTTCTTT. Translation gives CASSWGRGEAFF.

This rearrangement joins TRBV7-2 to TRBJ2-5, with 10 bases fitting TRBD2. This CDR3 has 17 amino acids. With V trimmed by 1 base and J by 2 bases, 7 bases remained unmatched. Germline CDR1 and CDR2: SGHTA and FQGNSA. The CDR3 spells CASSLGYSGGPQETQYF. CDR3 coding DNA: TGTGCCAGCAGCTTAGGGTATAGCGGGGGGCCTCAAGAGACCCAGTACTTC.

In its sample, this clone was seen a few times. V and J are TRBV4-2 and TRBJ2-1, with 8 nucleotides matching TRBD2. Germline CDR1 is LGHNA and CDR2 is YNFKEQ. V shed 0 bases and J 6 bases; nucleotides not matched to a gene: 13. CDR3 length: 18 amino acids. CDR3 residues: CASSQDRSDRGGINEQFF. The CDR3 nucleotides read TGTGCCAGCAGCCAAGATCGAAGTGATCGGGGGGGCATCAATGAGCAGTTCTTC.

The chain joins TRBV9 to TRBJ2-4, with D possibly being TRBD1 (5 bases). V was pared by 4 bases and J by 8 bases, with 22 bases between. The CDR3 totals 16 residues. Germline V gene data show CDR1 as SGDLS and CDR2 as YYNGEE. The CDR3 is CASSPRSGGAGDIQYF. DNA of the CDR3: TGTGCCAGCAGCCCCCGCTCAGGTGGGGCCGGCGACATTCAGTACTTC. Complete variable domain (other parts from reference TRBV9 and TRBJ2-4): DSGVTQTPKHLITATGQRVTLRCSPRSGDLSVYWYQQSLDQGLQFLIQYYNGEERAKGNILERFSAQQFPDLHSELNLSSLELGDSALYFCASSPRSGGAGDIQYFGAGTRLSVL.

The chain combines TRBV7-3 with TRBJ2-2; 10 bases fit TRBD2. The CDR3 contains 17 residues. The junction had 9 bases not matched to a gene; V was cut back by 6 bases and J by 2 bases. The germline gives CDR1 SGHTA, CDR2 FQGTGA. CDR3 in amino acids: CASRARASGGNTGELFF. CDR3 DNA sequence: TGTGCCAGCAGGGCTAGAGCTAGCGGGGGAAACACCGGGGAGCTGTTTTTT. Drawing the rest from reference TRBV7-3 and TRBJ2-2, the complete variable domain is GAGVSQTPSNKVTEKGKYVELRCDPISGHTALYWYRQSLGQGPEFLIYFQGTGAADDSGLPNDRFFAVRPEGSVSTLKIQRTERGDSAVYLCASRARASGGNTGELFFGEGSRLTVL.

This clone was counted between two and nine times. The rearrangement links TRBV6-1 to TRBJ2-2; tentative D call: TRBD2 (6 bases). The CDR3 sequence is 14 residues long. Germline V CDR1 and CDR2: MNHNS, SASEGT. V dropped 7 bases and J dropped 1 base, with 10 bases sitting between them. As DNA, the CDR3 is TGTGCCAGCACCACGGGACTGAACACCGGGGAGCTGTTTTTT. Translating gives CASTTGLNTGELFF.

This clone was counted only a few times. The genes are TRBV7-2 and TRBJ1-6; 10 bases are a match to TRBD1. The CDR3 runs 15 residues. Germline CDR1 SGHTA, CDR2 FQGNSA. J was trimmed by 9 bases and V by 5 bases; bases with no gene match: 7. The CDR3 DNA is TGTGCCAGCAGCCGGTCCGGGACAGGGGTTTCACCCCTCCACTTT. Protein sequence: CASSRSGTGVSPLHF.

The chain joins TRBV7-2 to TRBJ1-6; maybe TRBD1 (6 bases). The germline V and J ends were trimmed by 1 base and 9 bases, with 16 bases remaining between them. The CDR3 extends over 16 amino acids. CDR1 and CDR2 (germline): SGHTA, FQGNSA. CDR3 sequence reads: CASSLDGGAVFSPLHF. CDR3 nucleotide sequence: TGTGCCAGCAGCTTAGATGGGGGCGCAGTATTTTCACCCCTCCACTTT. The full variable domain, with the rest looked up from reference TRBV7-2 and TRBJ1-6, is GAGVSQSPSNKVTEKGKDVELRCDPISGHTALYWYRQSLGQGLEFLIYFQGNSAPDKSGLPSDRFSAERTGGSVSTLTIQRTQQEDSAVYLCASSLDGGAVFSPLHFGNGTRLTVT.

Of note for this clone: The junction shows a germline mismatch at one end, possibly a read error. This same CDR3 is encoded by further DNA sequences in the sample. The chain recombines TRBV15 with TRBJ1-1; D unresolved. The CDR3 is 14 residues long. CDR1 and CDR2 from the germline V gene are LNHNV and YYDKDF (reference sequence). The CDR3 sequence: CATSRDRRNTEAFF. The CDR3 coding sequence is TGTGCCACCAGCAGAGATAGGAGGAACACTGAAGCTTTTTTT.

V usage is TRBV5-1 and J usage is TRBJ2-1, with TRBD2 identical over 13 bases. The CDR3 runs to 15 residues. CDR1 SGHRS and CDR2 YFSETQ come from the germline V gene. The V gene end was trimmed by 1 base and the J gene end by 5 bases; junction bases not matched to a gene: 0. DNA for the CDR3: TGCGCCAGCAGCTTGACTAGCGGGGGGGACAATGAGCAGTTCTTC. It translates to CASSLTSGGDNEQFF. The whole variable domain, filled in from reference TRBV5-1 and TRBJ2-1, reads KAGVTQTPRYLIKTRGQQVTLSCSPISGHRSVSWYQQTPGQGLQFLFEYFSETQRNKGNFPGRFSGRQFSNSRSEMNVSTLELGDSALYLCASSLTSGGDNEQFFGPGTRLTVL.

V is TRBV27 and J is TRBJ1-5, with D perhaps matching TRBD1 (6 bases). The CDR3 is made up of 16 amino acids. The V gene's germline CDR1 is MNHEY and CDR2 SMNVEV (reference sequence). V was clipped by 8 bases and J by 0 bases, with 17 bases between them. CDR3 loop: CASSRTVPYSNQPQHF. As DNA, the CDR3 is TGTGCCAGCTCCCGGACAGTTCCGTATAGCAATCAGCCCCAGCATTTT.

This clone was detected many times. J is TRBJ2-7 and V is TRBV28; D might be TRBD1 (6 bases). The CDR3 extends over 15 amino acids. Germline CDR1 and CDR2: MDHEN and SYDVKM. Trimming took off 6 bases at V and 4 bases at J, with 19 bases between the two ends. The CDR3 DNA reads as TGTGCCAGCAGACCTACCCGGGGCAGGGGATACGAGCAGTACTTC. This translates into CASRPTRGRGYEQYF.

The rearrangement joins TRBV11-2 to TRBJ2-3, with D perhaps matching TRBD2 (5 bases). This CDR3 is 16 amino acids long. Per the germline V gene, CDR1 is SGHAT and CDR2 is FQNNGV. Trimming cost V 3 bases and J 5 bases, with 18 bases left between them. CDR3 in DNA: TGTGCCAGCAGCTTTGTATTCTCGAGCGGAGGAGATACGCAGTATTTT. Its protein is CASSFVFSSGGDTQYF.

The chain combines TRBV5-6 with TRBJ1-2; 7 bases line up with TRBD1. The CDR3 contains 13 residues. V was pared by 0 bases and J by 7 bases, with 3 bases of the junction left unmatched. The V gene's germline CDR1 is SGHDT and CDR2 YYEEEE. CDR3 bases: TGTGCCAGCAGCTTGGAGTACAGGGGTGGCTACACCTTC. Amino acids: CASSLEYRGGYTF.

This clone was picked up a small number of times. This chain uses TRBV7-2 with TRBJ2-7, with D possibly TRBD2 on 7 matching bases. This CDR3 is built from 14 residues. The V gene's germline CDR1 is SGHTA and CDR2 FQGNSA. Deletions cut 5 bases from V and 4 bases from J, with 15 bases between. Written as DNA, the CDR3 is TGTGCCAGCAGCCTCCTCGGGGGGCTTTACGAGCAGTACTTC. It encodes CASSLLGGLYEQYF.

At least ten counts were recorded for this clone. The chain is built from TRBV5-4 and TRBJ2-1; 9 nucleotides line up with TRBD2. Trimming at V came to 4 bases and at J to 2 bases, leaving 4 bases not matched to a gene. The germline gives CDR1 SGHNT, CDR2 YYREEE (reference sequence). The CDR3 length is 15 residues. The CDR3 bases are TGTGCCAGCAGCCCGATAGCGGGGGCCTACAATGAGCAGTTCTTC. It yields the protein CASSPIAGAYNEQFF.

The chain carries TRBV7-8 and TRBJ1-6, with D perhaps TRBD1 (6 bases). Trimming cost V 5 bases and J 6 bases, with 14 bases left between them. Germline CDR1 and CDR2: SGHVS and FQNEAQ. The CDR3 sequence is 15 residues long. The CDR3 DNA sequence: TGTGCCAGCAGCCCCTCCGGGACATCTAATTCACCCCTCCACTTT. Translating gives CASSPSGTSNSPLHF.

This clone was seen many times. The J gene is TRBJ2-3, the V gene TRBV7-9; D perhaps matches TRBD2 (6 bases). The germline V gene has CDR1 SEHNR and CDR2 FQNEAQ (reference sequence). Trimming shortened V by 8 bases and J by 12 bases, and 15 bases separated the two germline ends. The CDR3 length is 11 residues. The CDR3 DNA follows: TGTGCCAGCGGATCCCGGGAGAAACAGTATTTT. This sequence encodes CASGSREKQYF. Full variable domain (outside the CDR3, taken from reference TRBV7-9 and TRBJ2-3): DTGVSQNPRHKITKRGQNVTFRCDPISEHNRLYWYRQTLGQGPEFLTYFQNEAQLEKSRLLSDRFSAERPKGSFSTLEIQRTEQGDSAMYLCASGSREKQYFGPGTRLTVL.

This clone showed up just a few times. The chain couples TRBV2 to TRBJ2-3; D is uncertain. Germline loops: CDR1 SNHLY, CDR2 FYNNEI. Trimming stripped 4 bases from V and 5 bases from J, with 13 bases between. The CDR3 totals 14 residues. The CDR3 DNA sequence: TGTGCCAGCAGTGTGACAAGACACATAGATACGCAGTATTTT. The encoded protein is CASSVTRHIDTQYF.

There are a few counts of this clone. The V and J genes are TRBV7-3 and TRBJ2-6, with 7 bases that match TRBD1. The germline V gene encodes CDR1 SGHTA and CDR2 FQGTGA. The J segment lost 2 bases and the V segment lost 4 bases, leaving 2 bases of the junction unmatched. The CDR3 length is 15 residues. The CDR3 here is CASSSQGAGANVLTF. DNA of the CDR3: TGTGCCAGCAGCTCCCAGGGGGCTGGGGCCAACGTCCTGACTTTC.

This chain links TRBV7-2 with TRBJ2-5, with 10 bases lining up with TRBD2. Per the germline V gene, CDR1 is SGHTA and CDR2 is FQGNSA. This CDR3 contains 16 residues. V lost 3 bases, J lost 2 bases, and 6 bases stayed unmatched. The CDR3 coding sequence is TGTGCCAGCAGCTTCGTAGCGGGGGGCCGACAAGAGACCCAGTACTTC. It codes for CASSFVAGGRQETQYF. The full variable domain, its missing parts supplied by reference TRBV7-2 and TRBJ2-5, is GAGVSQSPSNKVTEKGKDVELRCDPISGHTALYWYRQSLGQGLEFLIYFQGNSAPDKSGLPSDRFSAERTGGSVSTLTIQRTQQEDSAVYLCASSFVAGGRQETQYFGPGTRLLVL.